The present TCR beta chain was sequenced within a study of T-cell reconstitution after alpha-beta-depleted transplantation in children (dated by TCRdb to 2016 to 2017). Study-wide context: Using TCR repertoire profiling, the study quantitatively followed how T-cell immune reconstitution unfolded in children after TCRalphabeta/CD19-depleted allogeneic hematopoietic cell transplantation. General conclusions and limits of the study: Over subsequent months, a decline in hyperexpanded clone frequencies was noted, and after one year, T-cell counts and TCRbeta diversity were mostly ascribed to newly produced T cells. The apparently early alphabetaT-cell count recovery about two months after transplant was reportedly dependent on only several hundred rapidly expanded clones derived from non-depleted graft cells. The high TCRbeta diversity at day 60 in some patients was ascribed to recipient T cells and intrathymic progenitors that had survived conditioning.

Reading the germline V gene (reference sequence) gives CDR1 DFQATT and CDR2 SNEGSKA. The CDR3 sequence holds 16 residues, the cysteine and phenylalanine included. Just the 48-base CDR3 DNA is kept, in frame starting at base 1. V is reduced by 6 bases and J by 0 bases, leaving a spacing of 18 bases between them. The receptor library was made with PCR. The listed sequencing device is Illumina HiSeq 2500. Molecular barcoding was employed in the preparation of TCR libraries, with unique molecular identifiers being used to normalize TCRbeta repertoire quantification. Starting from the raw public reads, TCRdb applied fastp trimming at Q25, assembled clones with MiXCR and retained in-frame beta chains. Under each unique CDR3 protein, matching rows form one entry showing the most common genes and DNA. For this sample the table gives under 850,000 distinct CDR3 sequences, of which around 13% were detected only once. The ten largest clones add up to about 0.79% of the sample.

Ten or more counts support this clonotype. Its antigen has not been determined. Per-nucleotide qualities are absent, and no much larger clonotype sits a single base away. Read against the paper, the sample's treatment or condition label means: allogeneic hematopoietic cell transplantation with graft depleted of TCRalphabeta T cells and CD19 B cells. Transplant recipients were children who received TCRalphabeta/CD19-depleted allogeneic hematopoietic cell grafts. This receptor was obtained from a girl aged 2-9 years with congenital amegakaryocytic thrombocytopenia, due to receive a stem cell transplant. Recombination connected TRBV20-1 to TRBJ2-1; no D gene can be assigned with confidence. The sample consisted of PBMCs, taken before TCRalphabeta/CD19-depleted stem cell transplant. The CDR3 protein sequence reads: CSALTESRSSYNEQFF. The DNA sequence follows: TGCAGTGCCCTAACGGAGTCGCGGAGCTCCTACAATGAGCAGTTCTTC.